These 32 T cell receptor beta chains were all obtained from the same sample, sequenced in a study of T cell repertoires in cytomegalovirus infection. TCRdb passed the reads through MiXCR, listing each CDR3 protein once. The top ten hold 6.5% to 10% of the sample, which has fewer than 700,000 distinct CDR3 sequences, 24% seen once. The sample consisted of CD8+ T cells from PBMCs. The receptors here all came from a human donor in good health (CMV status not recorded). Some clones in this sample may be carry-over from other donors' samples.

This clonotype was detected a few times. This chain links TRBV28 with TRBJ2-5; 9 bases are a match to TRBD1. Germline CDR1 reads MDHEN; CDR2 reads SYDVKM. Trimming removed 6 bases from V and 2 bases from J; junction bases left unmatched: 7. The CDR3 contains 15 residues. The CDR3 spells CASSSRTGVQETQYF. DNA of the CDR3: TGTGCCAGCAGCTCGAGGACAGGGGTTCAAGAGACCCAGTACTTC.

This clonotype was counted at least ten times. The chain uses TRBV7-9 and TRBJ2-6; 8 bases match TRBD1. V was clipped by 5 bases and J by 2 bases; unmatched bases: 5. Germline V gene data show CDR1 as SEHNR and CDR2 as FQNEAQ (reference sequence). CDR3 length: 16 residues. The CDR3 nucleotides read TGTGCCAGCAGCCCCCCAGGGGGCACTGGGGCCAACGTCCTGACTTTC. Protein product: CASSPPGGTGANVLTF.

Notes on this clonotype: An end of the junction differs from the germline gene, which may be a read error. The genes are TRBV29-1 and TRBJ1-2; D is uncertain. The CDR3 consists of 13 residues. The germline V gene has CDR1 SQVTM and CDR2 ANQGSEA. CDR3 coding DNA: TGTAGCGTTGAGAAAAAACGTAAGAATGGCTACACCTTC. It codes for CSVEKKRKNGYTF.

This clonotype was seen ten or more times. The CDR3 sequence is CASSLSPRTGVSNEQFF. DNA of the CDR3: TGTGCCAGCAGCCTCTCCCCTAGGACAGGGGTTTCCAATGAGCAGTTCTTC. The chain uses TRBV11-1 and TRBJ2-1, with 9 nucleotides matching TRBD1. J lost 6 bases, V lost 5 bases, and 14 bases had no gene match. The CDR3 length is 17 residues. The germline CDR1 and CDR2 sequences are SGHAT and FQDESV (reference sequence).

As to this clonotype: This could be a read error, since a much larger clone is one nucleotide away. The CDR3, as DNA: TGTGTCAGCAGAACAGGCACTGAAGCTTTCTTT. Translation: CVSRTGTEAFF. The chain carries TRBV6-5 and TRBJ1-1; maybe TRBD1 (5 bases). In germline, CDR1 is MNHEY, CDR2 SVGAGI. The CDR3 runs to 11 residues.

CDR3 sequence (DNA): TGCAGTGCTAGGGGGACTAGCGCCTACACCGGGGAGCTGTTTTTT. It translates to CSARGTSAYTGELFF. The chain has TRBV20-1 and TRBJ2-2, with 10 positions matching TRBD2. J was trimmed by 3 bases and V by 3 bases; bases with no gene match: 4. The CDR3 has 15 residues. Germline V CDR1 and CDR2: DFQATT, SNEGSKA (reference sequence).

The chain uses TRBV7-9 and TRBJ2-7; unclear D gene. Germline CDR1 reads SEHNR; CDR2 reads FQNEAQ (reference sequence). V shed 0 bases and J shed 3 bases, with 12 bases lying between them. The CDR3 is 15 residues long. The CDR3 sequence is CASSLAISTVYEQYF. The CDR3 nucleotides read TGTGCCAGCAGCTTAGCAATTAGTACAGTCTACGAGCAGTACTTC.

In its sample, this clonotype was seen a few times. The chain links TRBV20-1 to TRBJ2-7; 7 nucleotides line up with TRBD1. Losses at the gene ends were 3 bases for V and 1 base for J; bases not matched to a gene: 9. This CDR3 contains 15 residues. CDR1 DFQATT and CDR2 SNEGSKA come from the germline V gene (reference sequence). CDR3 nucleotide sequence: TGCAGTGCTAGTCGATCGGGACAGATGTCCTACGAGCAGTACTTC. Protein product: CSASRSGQMSYEQYF.

This clonotype turned up a few times. V gene TRBV29-1 combines with J gene TRBJ2-7, with 7 bases aligning to TRBD1. The CDR3 spans 18 residues. V gave up 0 bases and J gave up 0 bases; unmatched junction bases: 14. Germline CDR1 is SQVTM and CDR2 is ANQGSEA. CDR3 amino acids: CSVEDWAGQKGASYEQYF. The CDR3 DNA is TGCAGCGTTGAAGATTGGGCAGGGCAAAAGGGGGCCTCCTACGAGCAGTACTTC.

The chain combines TRBV5-5 with TRBJ2-7, with 12 nucleotides matching TRBD1. The CDR3 totals 14 residues. Germline V gives CDR1 SGHKS, CDR2 YYEKEE (reference sequence). After removal of 7 bases from V and 6 bases from J, the junction contained 8 bases not matched to a gene. The CDR3 reads CASLSGTGGGEQYF. The CDR3 DNA is TGTGCCAGCCTTTCCGGGACAGGGGGCGGCGAGCAGTACTTC.

This clonotype was observed at least ten times. The chain employs TRBV7-8 and TRBJ2-7; D uncertain. V was clipped by 3 bases and J by 4 bases, with 7 bases between them. Germline CDR1 reads SGHVS; CDR2 reads FQNEAQ. The CDR3 contains 12 residues. CDR3 residues: CASSLLDYEQYF. In DNA, the CDR3 is TGTGCCAGCAGCTTGTTGGATTACGAGCAGTACTTC.

The chain carries TRBV5-5 and TRBJ2-7, with D tentatively TRBD2 (6 bases). The germline CDR1 and CDR2 sequences are SGHKS and YYEKEE (reference sequence). The V gene lost 1 base and the J gene lost 5 bases, with 13 bases spanning the gap. This CDR3 is 14 amino acids long. The CDR3 region is CASSLWGDNDEQYF. The CDR3 nucleotides are TGTGCCAGCAGCTTGTGGGGGGATAATGACGAGCAGTACTTC.

Only a few counts were recorded for this clonotype. The gene calls are TRBV27 and TRBJ2-1; the match to TRBD2 covers 11 bases. CDR1 is MNHEY and CDR2 is SMNVEV in the germline V gene (reference sequence). The CDR3 has 17 amino acids. Trimming took 5 bases from V and 5 from J; bases not matched to a gene: 11. As DNA, the CDR3 is TGTGCCAGCAGTCCGCCACCGGGACTAGCGGACCACAATGAGCAGTTCTTC. Translated, it gives CASSPPPGLADHNEQFF.

This clonotype was counted many times. V is TRBV7-2 and J is TRBJ2-5, with 7 bases lining up with TRBD2. CDR1 is SGHTA, CDR2 FQGNSA, per germline. The CDR3 totals 14 residues. The trim removed 3 bases at V and 2 bases at J, leaving 3 bases unmatched. The CDR3 DNA follows: TGTGCCAGCAGCTTTCGACTAGCTCAAGAGACCCAGTACTTC. This codes for CASSFRLAQETQYF.

The DNA of the CDR3 is TGTGCCACCAGTGAAACCCGACAGGAAAACACCGGGGAGCTGTTTTTT. This sequence encodes CATSETRQENTGELFF. V usage is TRBV24-1 and J usage is TRBJ2-2, with D possibly TRBD1 on 6 matching bases. The CDR3 contains 16 residues. Trimming stripped 4 bases from V and 2 bases from J, with 13 bases between. CDR1 is KGHDR and CDR2 is SFDVKD in the germline V gene.

In its sample, this clonotype was seen a few times. The rearrangement joins TRBV20-1 to TRBJ2-5; 10 bases agree with TRBD1. The germline gives CDR1 DFQATT, CDR2 SNEGSKA (reference sequence). J lost 1 base, V lost 0 bases, and 2 bases had no gene match. CDR3 size: 15 residues. CDR3 sequence reads: CSAREWTGGQETQYF. In DNA, the CDR3 is TGCAGTGCTAGAGAGTGGACAGGGGGCCAAGAGACCCAGTACTTC.

The chain carries TRBV6-2 or TRBV6-3 and TRBJ2-1; D is possibly TRBD1 (6 bases). This CDR3 is built from 18 residues. Germline assignment: CDR1 MNHEY and CDR2 SVGEGT. Trimming pared 2 bases from V and 2 bases from J, leaving 19 bases between. CDR3 protein: CASSYRGHQFATYNEQFF. The CDR3 DNA sequence: TGTGCCAGCAGTTACAGGGGACACCAGTTCGCTACCTACAATGAGCAGTTCTTC.

This clonotype was detected only a few times. V and J are TRBV20-1 and TRBJ1-2; maybe TRBD1 (5 bases). CDR3 length: 16 residues. Trimming removed 2 bases at V and 2 bases at J, with 18 bases between. In germline, CDR1 is DFQATT, CDR2 SNEGSKA (reference sequence). The chain's CDR3 is CSARSTVQAYNYGYTF. The DNA for the CDR3 is TGCAGTGCTAGATCAACGGTACAGGCTTACAACTATGGCTACACCTTC.

This rearrangement joins TRBV29-1 to TRBJ2-2; either TRBD1 or TRBD2 may fit D (5 bases each). Trimming pared 4 bases from V and 6 bases from J, leaving 15 bases between. The germline V gene encodes CDR1 SQVTM and CDR2 ANQGSEA. The CDR3 is 14 amino acids. The CDR3 DNA sequence: TGCAGCGTTGTTGGGGCTCAGGGACCCGGGGAGCTGTTTTTT. Residues: CSVVGAQGPGELFF.

This clonotype has at least ten counts. This sequence joins TRBV7-2 and TRBJ1-5, with a tentative D call TRBD1 (6 bases). V lost 4 bases to trimming and J lost 7 bases, with 23 bases between them. CDR3 size: 17 residues. Germline values: CDR1 SGHTA, CDR2 FQGNSA. The DNA of the CDR3 is TGTGCCAGCAGCTCACTCGGGAAGGGGGGGGTCGAGCAGCCCCAGCATTTT. Translation: CASSSLGKGGVEQPQHF.

This clonotype was seen at least ten times. The chain has TRBV5-6 and TRBJ1-5, with 10 bases identical to TRBD1. Germline trimming cut 4 bases from V and 7 bases from J; bases unmatched to any gene: 5. The CDR3 is 14 amino acids. Germline V CDR1 and CDR2: SGHDT, YYEEEE. For the CDR3, the DNA is TGTGCCAGCAGCCCCGGGACAGGGGTCCAGCCCCAGCATTTT. Translated: CASSPGTGVQPQHF.

In this sample, this clonotype turned up a few times. The chain uses TRBV29-1 and TRBJ1-2, with D unresolved. There are 13 residues in the CDR3. Germline CDR1 is SQVTM and CDR2 is ANQGSEA. V was trimmed by 0 bases and J by 8 bases, leaving 13 bases between them. CDR3 sequence reads: CSVEDQSYGGYTF. The CDR3 region has the DNA TGCAGCGTTGAAGATCAATCCTACGGGGGCTACACCTTC.

This clonotype appeared a few times. The chain combines TRBV5-4 with TRBJ1-1; unclear D gene. V was clipped by 3 bases and J by 0 bases, with 9 bases between them. CDR1 SGHNT and CDR2 YYREEE come from the germline V gene (reference sequence). The CDR3 contains 14 residues. The CDR3 sequence: CASSSEPMNTEAFF. CDR3 coding DNA: TGTGCCAGCAGCTCGGAGCCCATGAACACTGAAGCTTTCTTT.

This sequence joins TRBV10-3 and TRBJ2-5; 8 nucleotides match TRBD1. CDR3 length: 15 residues. Germline V gene sequence: CDR1 ENHRY, CDR2 SYGVKD. V shed 11 bases and J 5 bases; nucleotides not matched to a gene: 16. In DNA, the CDR3 is TGTGCCTCACGATTGCGGGCAGGGGGCGAGGAGACCCAGTACTTC. Translated, it gives CASRLRAGGEETQYF.

This chain joins TRBV27 and TRBJ2-7; TRBD1 aligns across 7 bases. V lost 5 bases, J lost 5 bases, and 9 bases stayed unmatched. The germline V gene encodes CDR1 MNHEY and CDR2 SMNVEV (reference sequence). There are 14 residues in the CDR3. CDR3 residues: CASSHGTDGDEQYF. Here the CDR3 DNA reads TGTGCCAGCAGTCATGGGACAGACGGGGACGAGCAGTACTTC.

The chain has TRBV28 and TRBJ2-2; D assignment may be TRBD1 or TRBD2 (6 bases each). V lost 8 bases, J lost 1 base, and 11 bases lay in between. CDR3 size: 14 residues. Germline CDR1 MDHEN, CDR2 SYDVKM. This CDR3 is CASLAGQNTGELFF. The CDR3 coding sequence is TGTGCCAGCTTGGCGGGACAGAACACCGGGGAGCTGTTTTTT.

This clonotype was observed many times. J is TRBJ2-1 and V is TRBV7-3; D tentatively reads TRBD1 or TRBD2 (5 bases each). Germline loops: CDR1 SGHTA, CDR2 FQGTGA. With 1 base removed from V and 0 bases from J, the gap between germline ends came to 10 bases. The CDR3 runs 16 residues. CDR3 DNA sequence: TGTGCCAGCAGCTTAATGAGGGGAAGCTCCTACAATGAGCAGTTCTTC. It translates to CASSLMRGSSYNEQFF.

Many counts were recorded for this clonotype. The V gene is TRBV7-2, the J gene TRBJ2-5; 7 bases map to TRBD1. V was pared by 2 bases and J by 3 bases, with 9 bases of the junction left unmatched. CDR1 and CDR2 (germline): SGHTA, FQGNSA. The CDR3 extends over 16 amino acids. The CDR3 DNA sequence: TGTGCCAGCAGCTTATCTCCTCTCGGGACAGAAGAGACCCAGTACTTC. Encoded protein: CASSLSPLGTEETQYF.

This clonotype appeared a single time. This chain connects TRBV2 to TRBJ2-5; maybe TRBD1 (5 bases). The V and J ends lost 7 bases and 3 bases respectively, with 18 bases between them. This CDR3 is 15 amino acids long. Germline V gives CDR1 SNHLY, CDR2 FYNNEI. The CDR3 DNA follows: TGTGCCAGCATCCAGGGCCATATCTCCAAAGAGACCCAGTACTTC. Its translation: CASIQGHISKETQYF.

This clonotype has just a few counts. This rearrangement joins TRBV2 to TRBJ2-1; 7 nucleotides line up with TRBD1. Germline lookup yields CDR1 SNHLY and CDR2 FYNNEI. V was clipped by 4 bases and J by 14 bases; unmatched bases: 14. This CDR3 region has 14 residues. The CDR3 loop reads CASSGFPRGQTEFF. CDR3 nucleotides: TGTGCCAGCAGTGGGTTCCCCCGGGGACAGACTGAGTTCTTC.

The chain carries TRBV10-3 and TRBJ1-2, with unresolved D. Per germline, CDR1 ENHRY and CDR2 SYGVKD. This CDR3 has 15 amino acids. V was clipped by 2 bases and J by 3 bases, with 13 bases between them. CDR3 DNA sequence: TGTGCCATCAGTGAGCAAGGAGGTGACGACTATGGCTACACCTTC. Its translation: CAISEQGGDDYGYTF.

This clonotype was seen many times. The chain recombines TRBV7-9 with TRBJ1-2; D might be TRBD1 (5 bases). V gave up 4 bases and J gave up 6 bases, with 9 bases separating them. Per germline, CDR1 SEHNR and CDR2 FQNEAQ (reference sequence). The CDR3 has 12 amino acids. CDR3 sequence reads: CASSWGGDGYTF. In DNA, the CDR3 is TGTGCCAGCAGCTGGGGGGGGGATGGCTACACCTTC. The whole variable domain, remainder taken from reference TRBV7-9 and TRBJ1-2, is DTGVSQNPRHKITKRGQNVTFRCDPISEHNRLYWYRQTLGQGPEFLTYFQNEAQLEKSRLLSDRFSAERPKGSFSTLEIQRTEQGDSAMYLCASSWGGDGYTFGSGTRLTVV.